Listed below are T cell receptor beta chains from one sample, sequenced in a study of cytomegalovirus exposure and HLA in healthy donors. Sequenced by immunoSEQ multiplex PCR; TCRdb stores in-frame clones only, minus some. Counted here are about 50,000 clones, roughly 93% occurring once; the ten biggest clones make up 1.5% to 2%. The specimen sequenced was PBMCs. These receptors all come from a woman between 18 and 29 years old in good health and CMV-seropositive. Each CDR3 is given with its conserved first and last residue. The D gene is left open where the match is weak. Size values are once, few and many counts, or a class for expanded clones, and some rows have none.

>TRBV7-8|-|-|TRBJ2-3
TGTGCCAGCAGCTTAGCGCGGCAGAGGGGGGATACGCAGTATTTT
CASSLARQRGDTQYF
>TRBV6-1|TRBD1|once|TRBJ2-6
TGTGCCAGCAGTGAAGCGCTGGTGGGACAGGGTGGGGCCAACGTCCTGACTTTC
CASSEALVGQGGANVLTF
>TRBV6-5|-|-|TRBJ1-4
TGTGCCAGCAGTGCAAGCACCCTCGGAGGGGAAAAACTGTTTTTT
CASSASTLGGEKLFF
>TRBV2|TRBD1|-|TRBJ2-3
TGTGCCACCTACAGGGGTGAAAACACAGATACGCAGTATTTT
CATYRGENTDTQYF
>TRBV6-6|-|-|TRBJ2-7
TGTGCCAGCAGTTACTCGCAGGGAAGGGCCTACGAGCAGTACTTC
CASSYSQGRAYEQYF
>TRBV4-2|-|-|TRBJ2-2
TGTGCCAGCAGCCAAGATCTTGACACCGGGGAGCTGTTTTTT
CASSQDLDTGELFF
>TRBV5-4|-|-|TRBJ1-1
TGTGCCTTCTGGACGGAGGCGAACACTGAAGCTTTCTTT
CAFWTEANTEAFF
>TRBV6-5|-|once|TRBJ2-1
TGTGCCAGCAGTTACTCGATACGGGGGAAATACAATGAGCAGTTCTTC
CASSYSIRGKYNEQFF
>TRBV27|TRBD1|-|TRBJ2-1
TGTGCCAGCAGCACCCCCCCGGACAGGGGGGCGGACAATGAGCAGTTCTTC
CASSTPPDRGADNEQFF
>TRBV27|-|-|TRBJ2-5
TGTGCCAGCACCCCCAAAGGGCGGGGACTCGAGAAAGAGACCCAGTACTTC
CASTPKGRGLEKETQYF
>TRBV6-1|-|-|TRBJ1-4
TGTGCCAGCAGTGAAAAGGGCCCAGGGGAGCCTGAAAAACTGTTTTTT
CASSEKGPGEPEKLFF
>TRBV13|TRBD1|-|TRBJ1-3
TGTGCCAGCAGCTTAGAGGGGGCGTTTTCCTCTGGAAACACCATATATTTT
CASSLEGAFSSGNTIYF
>TRBV6-5|-|-|TRBJ1-6
TGTGCCAGCAGTTACGGGCGGGTGGGGAATTCACCCCTCCACTTT
CASSYGRVGNSPLHF
>TRBV19|-|-|TRBJ1-5
TGTGCCAGTACCTATACAGGGAATAGCAATCAGCCCCAGCATTTT
CASTYTGNSNQPQHF
>TRBV4-3|-|-|TRBJ2-6
TGCGCCAGCAGCCAAGAGGTTTTCAGGGCTCGCTCTGGGGCCAACGTCCTGACTTTC
CASSQEVFRARSGANVLTF
>TRBV11-2|-|-|TRBJ1-2
TGTGCCAGCGCGAGGGAGAACTATGGCTACACCTTC
CASARENYGYTF
>TRBV5-1|-|-|TRBJ1-4
TGCGCCAGCAGCTTGGAGGAGGGTATGAGCGAAAAACTGTTTTTT
CASSLEEGMSEKLFF
>TRBV6-5|-|once|TRBJ1-1
TGTGCCAGCAGTTACTCGACACAGGGTTTCACTGAAGCTTTCTTT
CASSYSTQGFTEAFF